These 19 T cell receptor beta chains originate from one sample sequenced in a study of blood T cell repertoires in COVID-19. The table came from immunoSEQ multiplex PCR; TCRdb's copy has only in-frame clones and leaves some out. The sample lists 250,000 or so clones; approximately 90% were seen once. Sequencing input: PBMCs or T cells enriched from blood (not recorded which). Every receptor here comes from a human donor in a cohort exposed to, infected with or recovered from COVID-19 (not recorded which). The donor label of this sample is uncertain.

V and J are TRBV7-2 and TRBJ2-3, with 9 bases fitting TRBD2. The germline CDR1 and CDR2 sequences are SGHTA and FQGNSA. V was clipped by 0 bases and J by 2 bases; unmatched bases: 6. This CDR3 region has 17 residues. CDR3 DNA: TGTGCCAGCAGCTTAGCGCCAGGGACTAGCCCCACAGATACGCAGTATTTT. As protein: CASSLAPGTSPTDTQYF.

The V gene is TRBV24-1, the J gene TRBJ1-2; no clear D. Trimming shortened V by 0 bases and J by 6 bases, and 7 bases separated the two germline ends. CDR1 and CDR2 (germline): KGHDR, SFDVKD. The CDR3 is 13 amino acids. CDR3 protein: CATSDLDGNGYTF. The DNA of the CDR3 is TGTGCCACCAGTGATTTGGACGGGAATGGCTACACCTTC.

J is TRBJ1-6 and V is TRBV27; 9 positions match TRBD1. The V segment lost 5 bases and the J segment 1 base; nucleotides outside the gene matches: 12. The length of the CDR3 is 19 residues. Germline V gives CDR1 MNHEY, CDR2 SMNVEV (reference sequence). The CDR3: CASSLLLEQGASYNSPLHF. The CDR3 nucleotides are TGTGCCAGCAGTCTCCTCCTTGAACAGGGGGCGTCCTATAATTCACCCCTCCACTTT.

This chain links TRBV11-2 with TRBJ2-1, with D possibly being TRBD1 (6 bases). The CDR3 loop spans 17 amino acids. The ends were cut back, 1 base at V and 0 bases at J, with 13 bases in the middle. Germline loops: CDR1 SGHAT, CDR2 FQNNGV. Here the CDR3 reads CASSLGGGSLSYNEQFF. CDR3 bases: TGTGCCAGCAGCTTAGGAGGGGGAAGCCTCTCCTACAATGAGCAGTTCTTC.

The chain joins TRBV19 to TRBJ2-5; D not resolved. The CDR3 length is 15 residues. Germline V gene sequence: CDR1 LNHDA, CDR2 SQIVND (reference sequence). The germline V and J ends were trimmed by 7 bases and 5 bases, with 20 bases remaining between them. CDR3 amino acids: CASTPLFSNQETQYF. The CDR3, as DNA: TGTGCCAGTACCCCTCTGTTCTCAAATCAGGAGACCCAGTACTTC.

This chain connects TRBV6-1 to TRBJ2-3, with unresolved D. Germline V lookup: CDR1 MNHNS, CDR2 SASEGT. The CDR3 loop spans 11 amino acids. Trimming shortened V by 2 bases and J by 5 bases, and 2 bases separated the two germline ends. The CDR3, as DNA: TGTGCCAGCAGTGAACTAGATACGCAGTATTTT. It translates to CASSELDTQYF.

The rearrangement uses TRBV4-2 and TRBJ1-5; D not certain. This CDR3 is 16 amino acids long. The germline V gene encodes CDR1 LGHNA and CDR2 YNFKEQ. V was clipped by 11 bases and J by 0 bases, with 20 bases between them. For the CDR3, the DNA is TGTGCCTTAGGGTGGAGGGTCGGATATAGCAATCAGCCCCAGCATTTT. It translates to CALGWRVGYSNQPQHF.

The CDR3 DNA follows: TGTGCCAGTACCCCCCCGGACACCACAGATACGCAGTATTTT. As protein: CASTPPDTTDTQYF. The chain employs TRBV19 and TRBJ2-3, with D possibly being TRBD1 (5 bases). The CDR3 sequence is 14 residues long. The germline gives CDR1 LNHDA, CDR2 SQIVND (reference sequence). V lost 7 bases to trimming and J lost 2 bases, with 13 bases between them.

The chain uses TRBV18 and TRBJ2-7; a weak D match, TRBD1 (6 bases). With 6 bases removed from V and 1 base from J, the gap between germline ends came to 22 bases. Germline values: CDR1 KGHSH, CDR2 LQKENI. This CDR3 has 17 amino acids. The CDR3 region has the DNA TGTGCCAGCTCCCCCAAACAGGGAAGTACCCCTTCCTACGAGCAGTACTTC. Protein product: CASSPKQGSTPSYEQYF.

The rearrangement links TRBV28 to TRBJ1-5, with D unresolved. V lost 3 bases and J lost 3, with 12 bases in between. The CDR3 totals 15 residues. The germline V gene encodes CDR1 MDHEN and CDR2 SYDVKM. This CDR3 reads CASSFERLSNQPQHF. As DNA, the CDR3 is TGTGCCAGCAGTTTCGAGCGGCTCTCCAATCAGCCCCAGCATTTT.

A few counts support this clone. The chain links TRBV11-2 to TRBJ2-7; TRBD1 matches 9 bases. This CDR3 has 16 amino acids. J was trimmed by 2 bases and V by 1 base; bases with no gene match: 6. Germline CDR1 and CDR2: SGHAT and FQNNGV. The CDR3: CASSLGEGTGPYEQYF. CDR3 DNA: TGTGCCAGCAGCTTAGGGGAAGGGACAGGGCCCTACGAGCAGTACTTC.

The rearrangement uses TRBV5-1 and TRBJ2-1, with 8 positions matching TRBD2. CDR1 is SGHRS, CDR2 YFSETQ, per germline. This CDR3 has 16 amino acids. Trimming took 1 base from V and 4 from J; bases not matched to a gene: 7. CDR3 loop: CASSLIPSGGYNEQFF. CDR3 in DNA: TGCGCCAGCAGCTTGATCCCCAGCGGGGGTTACAATGAGCAGTTCTTC.

Only one count was recorded for this clone. This sequence joins TRBV3-1 (or the pseudogene TRBV3-2) and TRBJ2-1, with 8 bases aligning to TRBD2. J gave up 3 bases and V 1 base, and 2 bases lay outside the gene matches. The length of the CDR3 is 15 residues. Germline V lookup: CDR1 LGHDT, CDR2 YNNKEL (reference sequence). The DNA for the CDR3 is TGTGCCAGCAGCCAAGGGACTAGCCTCTACAATGAGCAGTTCTTC. Encoded protein: CASSQGTSLYNEQFF.

The genes are TRBV9 and TRBJ1-4; D unclear. The length of the CDR3 is 15 residues. V lost 0 bases and J lost 7, with 13 bases in between. The germline V gene encodes CDR1 SGDLS and CDR2 YYNGEE. The CDR3 spells CASSVAPDISEKLFF. Written as DNA, the CDR3 is TGTGCCAGCAGCGTAGCTCCAGACATCAGTGAAAAACTGTTTTTT. The variable domain in full, completed from reference TRBV9 and TRBJ1-4, reads DSGVTQTPKHLITATGQRVTLRCSPRSGDLSVYWYQQSLDQGLQFLIQYYNGEERAKGNILERFSAQQFPDLHSELNLSSLELGDSALYFCASSVAPDISEKLFFGSGTQLSVL.

The chain has TRBV24-1 and TRBJ2-2; the match to TRBD1 covers 7 bases. This CDR3 spans 13 amino acids. The junction had 3 bases not matched to a gene; V was cut back by 7 bases and J by 5 bases. CDR1 and CDR2 (germline): KGHDR, SFDVKD. The CDR3 is CATRDRETGELFF. The DNA for the CDR3 is TGTGCCACCAGAGACAGGGAAACCGGGGAGCTGTTTTTT.

V and J are TRBV2 and TRBJ2-7; maybe TRBD1 (5 bases). The germline CDR1 and CDR2 sequences are SNHLY and FYNNEI. V was shortened by 1 base and J by 6 bases, with 7 bases between the two germline ends. This CDR3 region has 12 residues. The CDR3 here is CASSEGRVEQYF. Here the CDR3 DNA reads TGTGCCAGCAGTGAAGGCAGGGTCGAGCAGTACTTC.

The chain employs TRBV4-1 and TRBJ2-1; tentatively, D is TRBD1 (5 bases). Germline CDR1 is MGHRA and CDR2 is YSYEKL. Trimming shortened V by 4 bases and J by 1 base, and 11 bases separated the two germline ends. The CDR3 sequence is 15 residues long. The CDR3 loop reads CASSLMTDSYNEQFF. In nucleotides, the CDR3 is TGCGCCAGCAGCCTTATGACAGATTCCTACAATGAGCAGTTCTTC.

The rearrangement uses TRBV3-1 (or the pseudogene TRBV3-2) and TRBJ1-3, with a possible D match to TRBD1 (6 bases). CDR1 and CDR2 (germline): LGHDT, YNNKEL (reference sequence). Trimming took off 4 bases at V and 0 bases at J, with 10 bases between the two ends. This CDR3 is 15 amino acids long. The CDR3 loop is CASSLVTGSGNTIYF. The CDR3 DNA sequence: TGTGCCAGCAGCCTCGTGACAGGCTCTGGAAACACCATATATTTT.

CDR3 DNA sequence: TGTGCCAGCAGCCAGGGAGTATCTGAAGCTTTCTTT. This codes for CASSQGVSEAFF. The V call is TRBV3-1 (or the pseudogene TRBV3-2), the J call TRBJ1-1; D unresolved. The germline V and J ends were trimmed by 3 bases and 6 bases, with 8 bases remaining between them. Germline CDR1 reads LGHDT; CDR2 reads YNNKEL (reference sequence). The CDR3 covers 12 residues.